The 16 T cell receptor beta chains below come from one sample, sequenced in a study of blood T cells in healthy people across ages. Using a J-beta primer mix together with a sample-barcoded 5' primer, a second PCR was run for roughly 6 to 12 cycles. TCRdb analysed the 5' RACE reads with MiXCR anew, one entry per CDR3 protein. Of a few hundred thousand distinct CDR3 sequences detected, roughly half appear once; the ten largest clones hold under 60%. Material: blood. All receptors derive from a man in his 60s in good health.

V is TRBV29-1 and J is TRBJ2-3, with 12 bases lining up with TRBD1. The V gene end was trimmed by 6 bases and the J gene end by 4 bases; junction bases not matched to a gene: 2. CDR1 and CDR2 (germline): SQVTM, ANQGSEA. The CDR3 consists of 13 residues. The CDR3 loop reads CSVGQGAADTQYF. CDR3 in DNA: TGCAGCGTGGGACAGGGGGCTGCAGATACGCAGTATTTT.

This chain connects TRBV9 to TRBJ2-7; 8 bases are a match to TRBD1. This CDR3 is built from 14 residues. Germline assignment: CDR1 SGDLS and CDR2 YYNGEE. Germline trimming cut 0 bases from V and 3 bases from J; bases unmatched to any gene: 2. The CDR3 loop is CASSVEGQGYEQYF. The DNA for the CDR3 is TGTGCCAGCAGCGTAGAAGGACAGGGCTACGAGCAGTACTTC.

The V gene is TRBV28, the J gene TRBJ2-7, with 9 nucleotides matching TRBD2. The J segment lost 1 base and the V segment lost 3 bases, leaving 7 bases of the junction unmatched. The CDR3 totals 16 residues. Looked up from germline, CDR1 is MDHEN and CDR2 is SYDVKM. The CDR3 loop reads CASSFSLAGLSYEQYF. CDR3 sequence (DNA): TGTGCCAGCAGTTTTAGCCTAGCGGGACTATCCTACGAGCAGTACTTC.

V is TRBV5-1 and J is TRBJ2-7; 9 bases are shared with TRBD2. This CDR3 has 15 residues. J was trimmed by 7 bases and V by 3 bases; bases with no gene match: 11. Germline V gene sequence: CDR1 SGHRS, CDR2 YFSETQ. CDR3 in amino acids: CASSWDSGSIDEQYF. The CDR3 region has the DNA TGCGCCAGCAGCTGGGATAGCGGGAGTATCGATGAGCAGTACTTC.

V is TRBV27 and J is TRBJ2-7; no firm D call. The CDR3 consists of 12 residues. Germline CDR1 is MNHEY and CDR2 is SMNVEV (reference sequence). The germline V and J ends were trimmed by 5 bases and 6 bases, with 11 bases remaining between them. The CDR3 region has the DNA TGTGCCAGCAGTCCCTCCGGTCGCGAGCAGTACTTC. Protein product: CASSPSGREQYF.

This clonotype was detected only a few times. The rearrangement uses TRBV4-2 and TRBJ1-2, with 11 positions matching TRBD1. J was trimmed by 2 bases and V by 4 bases; bases with no gene match: 3. The germline CDR1 and CDR2 sequences are LGHNA and YNFKEQ. The CDR3 spans 15 residues. The CDR3 here is CASSPRDRGNYGYTF. For the CDR3, the DNA is TGTGCCAGCAGCCCCCGGGACAGGGGGAACTATGGCTACACCTTC.

This clonotype appeared once. The rearrangement joins TRBV20-1 to TRBJ2-5; unclear D gene. V was clipped by 3 bases and J by 3 bases, with 5 bases between them. Germline CDR1 reads DFQATT; CDR2 reads SNEGSKA (reference sequence). The CDR3 consists of 11 residues. CDR3 loop: CSARREETQYF. Here the CDR3 DNA reads TGCAGTGCTAGGAGAGAAGAGACCCAGTACTTC.

This chain uses TRBV7-9 with TRBJ2-5; the D is unclear. V was clipped by 1 base and J by 11 bases, with 11 bases between them. The CDR3 totals 12 residues. The V gene's germline CDR1 is SEHNR and CDR2 FQNEAQ (reference sequence). CDR3 in amino acids: CASSLELLGQYF. The DNA of the CDR3 is TGTGCCAGCAGCTTAGAGTTGTTGGGGCAGTACTTC.

The chain combines TRBV3-1 with TRBJ1-1, with 7 bases aligning to TRBD1. Unmatched junction bases numbered 10, after V lost 7 bases and J lost 5 bases. The CDR3 loop spans 14 amino acids. Germline V CDR1 and CDR2: LGHDT, YNNKEL (reference sequence). CDR3 DNA sequence: TGTGCCAGCACCCGGGACAGCGCAGGGACTGAAGCTTTCTTT. Translating it yields CASTRDSAGTEAFF.

Points on this clonotype: A much larger clone lies a single base off, so this may be a read error. V is TRBV12-3 or TRBV12-4 and J is TRBJ2-1; 9 bases align to TRBD2. The V segment lost 5 bases and the J segment 8 bases; nucleotides outside the gene matches: 19. This CDR3 has 18 amino acids. CDR3 sequence: CASSHFTSGRTGLDEQFF. The CDR3 DNA sequence: TGTGCCAGCAGTCATTTTACCAGCGGGAGGACCGGGTTGGATGAGCAGTTCTTC.

This clonotype appeared a few times. The chain links TRBV12-3 or TRBV12-4 to TRBJ2-5, with TRBD1 matching 9 bases. The CDR3 extends over 14 amino acids. V was clipped by 5 bases and J by 5 bases; unmatched bases: 6. In DNA, the CDR3 is TGTGCCAGCAGTGGTACAGGGGGCGGGGAGACCCAGTACTTC. As protein: CASSGTGGGETQYF.

The V gene is TRBV29-1, the J gene TRBJ2-3, with D perhaps matching TRBD2 (5 bases). Germline loops: CDR1 SQVTM, CDR2 ANQGSEA. The V gene lost 0 bases and the J gene lost 2 bases, with 12 bases spanning the gap. The length of the CDR3 is 15 residues. CDR3 amino acids: CSVEDLGAITDTQYF. The CDR3 DNA reads as TGCAGCGTTGAAGATCTGGGAGCGATCACAGATACGCAGTATTTT.

Points on this clonotype: The junction does not match germline at one end; this may be a read error. The V call is TRBV6-5, the J call TRBJ2-5; D is perhaps TRBD2 (5 bases). Germline CDR1 and CDR2: MNHEY and SVGAGI. The CDR3 length is 15 residues. The CDR3 region is CASSLVGLRQETQYF. The CDR3 DNA reads as TGTGCCAGTAGTTTGGTCGGACTGAGACAAGAGACCCAGTACTTC.

V and J are TRBV25-1 and TRBJ2-5; 7 nucleotides match TRBD2. The germline V gene encodes CDR1 MGHDK and CDR2 SYGVNS. The CDR3 runs 15 residues. Trimming removed 3 bases from V and 5 bases from J; junction bases left unmatched: 9. The CDR3 protein is CASSDTSVPMETQYF. The DNA for the CDR3 is TGTGCCAGCAGTGACACTAGCGTTCCGATGGAGACCCAGTACTTC. Complete variable domain (other parts from reference TRBV25-1 and TRBJ2-5): EADIYQTPRYLVIGTGKKITLECSQTMGHDKMYWYQQDPGMELHLIHYSYGVNSTEKGDLSSESTVSRIRTEHFPLTLESARPSHTSQYLCASSDTSVPMETQYFGPGTRLLVL.

The genes are TRBV9 and TRBJ2-7; D may be TRBD1 or TRBD2 (6 bases each). Per germline, CDR1 SGDLS and CDR2 YYNGEE. V was pared by 4 bases and J by 0 bases, with 14 bases between. CDR3 length: 15 amino acids. The CDR3 sequence: CASSRGQMSSYEQYF. The CDR3 DNA reads TGTGCCAGCAGCCGGGGGCAGATGAGCTCCTACGAGCAGTACTTC.

The V call is TRBV19, the J call TRBJ2-3, with D unclear. Between the trimmed V and J ends, which lost 4 bases and 2 bases, there was a span of 7 bases. The CDR3 consists of 13 residues. Germline assignment: CDR1 LNHDA and CDR2 SQIVND (reference sequence). CDR3: CASSTVPTDTQYF. CDR3 coding DNA: TGTGCCAGTAGTACCGTCCCCACAGATACGCAGTATTTT.